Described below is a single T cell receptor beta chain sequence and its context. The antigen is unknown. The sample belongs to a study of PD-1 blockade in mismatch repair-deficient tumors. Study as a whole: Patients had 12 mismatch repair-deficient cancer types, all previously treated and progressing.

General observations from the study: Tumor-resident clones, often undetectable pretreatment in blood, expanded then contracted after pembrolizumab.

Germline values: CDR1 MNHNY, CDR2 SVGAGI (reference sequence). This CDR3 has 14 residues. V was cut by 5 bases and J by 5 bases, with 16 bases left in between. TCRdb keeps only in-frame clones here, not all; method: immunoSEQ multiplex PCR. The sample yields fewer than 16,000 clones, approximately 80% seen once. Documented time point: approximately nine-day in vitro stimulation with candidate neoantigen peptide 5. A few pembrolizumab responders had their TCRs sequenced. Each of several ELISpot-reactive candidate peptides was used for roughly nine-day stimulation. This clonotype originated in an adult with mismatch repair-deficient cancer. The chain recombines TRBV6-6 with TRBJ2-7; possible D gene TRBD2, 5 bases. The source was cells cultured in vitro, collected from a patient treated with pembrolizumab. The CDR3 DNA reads TGTGCCAGCAGTCGTCTCAGCGGTAGCGACGAGCAGTACTTC. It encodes CASSRLSGSDEQYF.